This T cell receptor (beta chain) came from a study of blood T cell repertoires in COVID-19. Germline assignment: CDR1 KGHSH and CDR2 LQKENI. V lost 5 bases and J 2 bases, leaving 13 bases between the germline ends. The CDR3 consists of 15 residues. Here immunoSEQ multiplex PCR was the method, and the copy in TCRdb shows in-frame clones only, minus some. Of approximately 28,000 clones listed, around 87% are singletons. This chain joins TRBV18 and TRBJ1-3, with D perhaps matching TRBD1 (6 bases). The specimen was peripheral blood. The clonotype originates from a woman between 55 and 75 years old with active COVID-19. CDR3 sequence (DNA): TGTGCCAGCTCAGAGGGGACATCGGCTGGAAACACCATATATTTT. Translated: CASSEGTSAGNTIYF. Variable domain in full (rest from reference TRBV18 and TRBJ1-3): NAGVMQNPRHLVRRRGQEARLRCSPMKGHSHVYWYRQLPEEGLKFMVYLQKENIIDESGMPKERFSAEFPKEGPSILRIQQVVRGDSAAYFCASSEGTSAGNTIYFGEGSWLTVV.